These 5 T cell receptor beta chains originate from one sample sequenced in a study of low-dose radiotherapy and immunotherapy resistance in tumors. Alpha and beta chains were covered, as first-strand cDNA relied on TRAV- and TRBV-specific primers. A constant-region primer paired with the V-primer adapter amplified TCRs over about 18 PCR cycles. TCRdb re-called the reads with MiXCR, one entry per CDR3 protein. The sample consists of 85,000 to 95,000 distinct CDR3 sequences, 9.4% of them appearing once. As to time point: before trial treatment. This specimen consisted of PBMCs, obtained before treatment. The receptor set was obtained from a male donor with prostate cancer.

The table lists this clonotype with many counts. The chain joins TRBV5-5 to TRBJ2-2; D is unresolved. Germline V gives CDR1 SGHKS, CDR2 YYEKEE (reference sequence). The CDR3 loop spans 12 amino acids. V dropped 0 bases and J dropped 15 bases, with 12 bases sitting between them. The CDR3 spells CASSLAGQYVFF. The CDR3 coding sequence is TGTGCCAGCAGCTTGGCCGGGCAGTACGTGTTTTTT.

There are many counts of this clonotype. This chain connects TRBV5-1 to TRBJ2-2; no definite D call. This CDR3 is built from 16 residues. Germline V gives CDR1 SGHRS, CDR2 YFSETQ. With 1 base removed from V and 6 bases from J, the gap between germline ends came to 16 bases. The DNA for the CDR3 is TGCGCCAGCAGCTTGAATCCAGGTCGGGCGCCCGGGGAGCTGTTTTTT. Translated: CASSLNPGRAPGELFF.

The J gene is TRBJ1-1, the V gene TRBV7-2; weak D call: TRBD1 (5 bases). The CDR3 loop spans 12 amino acids. The V end lost 4 bases, the J end lost 10 bases, and 13 bases lay between the germline ends. Germline-derived CDR1 and CDR2 are SGHTA and FQGNSA. The CDR3 protein is CASSSDSPLAFF. Here the CDR3 DNA reads TGTGCCAGCAGCTCAGACAGTCCCTTAGCTTTCTTT.

This clonotype has at least ten counts. This chain joins TRBV6-6 and TRBJ1-4; D is possibly TRBD1 (6 bases). Germline values: CDR1 MNHNY, CDR2 SVGAGI (reference sequence). V gave up 5 bases and J gave up 8 bases, with 21 bases separating them. This CDR3 has 16 amino acids. CDR3 DNA: TGTGCCAGCAGTATCCTCCGGGGGGCCCGGGAGGAAAAACTGTTTTTT. Its translation: CASSILRGAREEKLFF.

In this sample, this clonotype turned up once. Just one base apart from a much larger clone, this may be a read error. This is likely a read error, given that the CDR3 carries no conserved phenylalanine or tryptophan at its end. The chain uses TRBV20-1 and TRBJ2-1; D possibly corresponds to TRBD1 (5 bases). Trimming pared 6 bases from V and 5 bases from J, leaving 20 bases between. The CDR3 contains 15 residues. Germline loops: CDR1 DFQATT, CDR2 SNEGSKA (reference sequence). The CDR3 region is CSASGSADDHNEQFL. The DNA for the CDR3 is TGCAGTGCCTCAGGGTCGGCGGATGATCACAATGAGCAGTTCTTG.